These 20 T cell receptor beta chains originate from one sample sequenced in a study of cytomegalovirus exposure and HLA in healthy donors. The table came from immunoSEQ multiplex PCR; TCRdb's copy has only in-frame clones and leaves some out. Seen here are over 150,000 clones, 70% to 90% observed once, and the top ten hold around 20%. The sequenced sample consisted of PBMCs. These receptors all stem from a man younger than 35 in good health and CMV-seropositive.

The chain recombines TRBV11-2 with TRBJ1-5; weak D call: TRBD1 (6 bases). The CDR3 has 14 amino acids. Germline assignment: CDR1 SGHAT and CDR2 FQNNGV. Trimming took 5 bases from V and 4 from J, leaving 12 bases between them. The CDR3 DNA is TGTGCCAGCAGCCCACAGGGCCCTAATCAGCCCCAGCATTTT. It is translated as CASSPQGPNQPQHF.

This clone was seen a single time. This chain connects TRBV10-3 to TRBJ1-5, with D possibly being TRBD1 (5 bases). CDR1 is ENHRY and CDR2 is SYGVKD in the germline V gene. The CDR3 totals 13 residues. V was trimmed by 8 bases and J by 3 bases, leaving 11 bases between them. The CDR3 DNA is TGTGCCATCCCGACGGGGGACAATCAGCCCCAGCATTTT. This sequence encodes CAIPTGDNQPQHF.

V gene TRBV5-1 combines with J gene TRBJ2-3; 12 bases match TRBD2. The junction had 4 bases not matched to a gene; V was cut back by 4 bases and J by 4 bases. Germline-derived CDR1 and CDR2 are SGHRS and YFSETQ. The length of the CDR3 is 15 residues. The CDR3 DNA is TGCGCCAGCAGCAAACTAGCGGGGGGCCCAGATACGCAGTATTTT. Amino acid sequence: CASSKLAGGPDTQYF.

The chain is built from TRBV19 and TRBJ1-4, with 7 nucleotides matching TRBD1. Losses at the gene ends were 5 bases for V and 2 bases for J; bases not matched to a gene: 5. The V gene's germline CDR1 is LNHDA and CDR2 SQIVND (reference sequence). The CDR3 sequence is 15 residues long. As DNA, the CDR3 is TGTGCCAGTAGTGTACAGGGGTGGACTAATGAAAAACTGTTTTTT. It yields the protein CASSVQGWTNEKLFF. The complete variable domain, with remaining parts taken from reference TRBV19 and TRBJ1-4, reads DGGITQSPKYLFRKEGQNVTLSCEQNLNHDAMYWYRQDPGQGLRLIYYSQIVNDFQKGDIAEGYSVSREKKESFPLTVTSAQKNPTAFYLCASSVQGWTNEKLFFGSGTQLSVL.

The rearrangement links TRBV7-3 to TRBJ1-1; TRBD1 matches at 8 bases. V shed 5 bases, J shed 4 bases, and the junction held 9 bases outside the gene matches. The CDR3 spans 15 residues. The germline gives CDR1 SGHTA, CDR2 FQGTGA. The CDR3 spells CASSPGAGQGTEAFF. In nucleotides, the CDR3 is TGTGCCAGCAGCCCCGGTGCTGGACAGGGCACTGAAGCTTTCTTT. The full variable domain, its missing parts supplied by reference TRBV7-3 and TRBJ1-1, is GAGVSQTPSNKVTEKGKYVELRCDPISGHTALYWYRQSLGQGPEFLIYFQGTGAADDSGLPNDRFFAVRPEGSVSTLKIQRTERGDSAVYLCASSPGAGQGTEAFFGQGTRLTVV.

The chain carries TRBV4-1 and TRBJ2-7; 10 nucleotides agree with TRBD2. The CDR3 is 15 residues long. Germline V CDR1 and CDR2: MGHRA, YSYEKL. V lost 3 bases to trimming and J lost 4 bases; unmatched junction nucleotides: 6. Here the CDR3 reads CASSQASGSVYEQYF. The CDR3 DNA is TGCGCCAGCAGCCAGGCTAGCGGGAGTGTTTACGAGCAGTACTTC.

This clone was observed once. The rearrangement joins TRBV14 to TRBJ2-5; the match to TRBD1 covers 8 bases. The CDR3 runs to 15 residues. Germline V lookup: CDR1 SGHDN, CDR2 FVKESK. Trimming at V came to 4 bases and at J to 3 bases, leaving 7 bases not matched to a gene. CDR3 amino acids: CASSRFQGAEETQYF. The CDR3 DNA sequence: TGTGCCAGCAGCCGCTTTCAGGGGGCAGAAGAGACCCAGTACTTC.

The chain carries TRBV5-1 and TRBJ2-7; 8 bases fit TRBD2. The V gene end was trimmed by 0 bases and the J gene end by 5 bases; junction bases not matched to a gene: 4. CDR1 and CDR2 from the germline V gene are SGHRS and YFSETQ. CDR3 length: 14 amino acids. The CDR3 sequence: CASSLGAGEDEQYF. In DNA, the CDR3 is TGCGCCAGCAGCTTGGGAGCGGGAGAGGACGAGCAGTACTTC.

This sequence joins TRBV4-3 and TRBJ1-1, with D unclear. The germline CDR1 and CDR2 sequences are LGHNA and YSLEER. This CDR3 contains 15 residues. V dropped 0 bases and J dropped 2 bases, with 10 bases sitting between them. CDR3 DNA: TGCGCCAGCAGCCAAGAGAGGGTAAGAAACACTGAAGCTTTCTTT. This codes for CASSQERVRNTEAFF.

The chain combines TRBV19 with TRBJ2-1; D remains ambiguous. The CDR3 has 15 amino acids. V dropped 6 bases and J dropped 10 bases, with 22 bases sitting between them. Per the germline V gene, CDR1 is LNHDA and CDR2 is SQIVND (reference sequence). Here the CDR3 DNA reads TGTGCCAGTAGATCCCAAATTTGGCCCTCGAGGGAGCAGTTCTTC. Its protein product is CASRSQIWPSREQFF.

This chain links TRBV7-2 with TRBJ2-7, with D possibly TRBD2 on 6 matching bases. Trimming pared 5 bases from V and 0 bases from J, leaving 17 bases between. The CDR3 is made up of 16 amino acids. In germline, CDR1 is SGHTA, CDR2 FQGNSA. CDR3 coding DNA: TGTGCCAGCAGCCCCAGCCTAGCGTCTTCCTCCTACGAGCAGTACTTC. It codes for CASSPSLASSSYEQYF.

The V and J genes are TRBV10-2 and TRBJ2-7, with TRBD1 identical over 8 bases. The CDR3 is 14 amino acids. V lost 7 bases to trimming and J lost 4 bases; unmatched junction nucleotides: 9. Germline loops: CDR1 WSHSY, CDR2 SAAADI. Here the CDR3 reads CASTPGTGAYEQYF. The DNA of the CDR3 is TGCGCCAGCACCCCTGGGACAGGAGCTTACGAGCAGTACTTC.

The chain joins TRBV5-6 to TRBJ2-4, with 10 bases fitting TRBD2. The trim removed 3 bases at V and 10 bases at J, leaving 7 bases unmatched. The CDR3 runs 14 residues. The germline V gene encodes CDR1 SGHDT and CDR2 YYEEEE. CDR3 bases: TGTGCCAGCAGCTCGAGCGGGAGGGTCGGGATTCAGTACTTC. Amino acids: CASSSSGRVGIQYF.

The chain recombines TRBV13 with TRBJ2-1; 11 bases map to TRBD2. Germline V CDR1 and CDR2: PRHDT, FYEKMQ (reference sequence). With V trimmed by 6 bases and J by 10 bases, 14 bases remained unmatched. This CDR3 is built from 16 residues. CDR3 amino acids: CASSRPTGTSGYEQFF. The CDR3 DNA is TGTGCCAGCAGTCGCCCAACCGGGACTAGCGGATACGAGCAGTTCTTC. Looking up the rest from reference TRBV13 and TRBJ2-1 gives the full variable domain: AAGVIQSPRHLIKEKRETATLKCYPIPRHDTVYWYQQGPGQDPQFLISFYEKMQSDKGSIPDRFSAQQFSDYHSELNMSSLELGDSALYFCASSRPTGTSGYEQFFGPGTRLTVL.

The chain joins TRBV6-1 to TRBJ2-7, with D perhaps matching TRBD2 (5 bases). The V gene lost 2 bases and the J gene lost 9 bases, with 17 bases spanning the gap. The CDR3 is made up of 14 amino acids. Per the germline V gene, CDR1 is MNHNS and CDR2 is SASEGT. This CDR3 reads CASSERDIVRVQYF. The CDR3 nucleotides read TGTGCCAGCAGTGAACGGGATATTGTGCGGGTGCAGTACTTC.

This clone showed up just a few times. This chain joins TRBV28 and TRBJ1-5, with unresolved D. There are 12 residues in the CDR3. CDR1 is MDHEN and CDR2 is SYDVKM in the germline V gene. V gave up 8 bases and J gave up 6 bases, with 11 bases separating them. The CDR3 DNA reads TGTGCCAGCCAAAGCGGTCCTCAGCCCCAGCATTTT. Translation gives CASQSGPQPQHF. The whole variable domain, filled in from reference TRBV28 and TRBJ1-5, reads DVKVTQSSRYLVKRTGEKVFLECVQDMDHENMFWYRQDPGLGLRLIYFSYDVKMKEKGDIPEGYSVSREKKERFSLILESASTNQTSMYLCASQSGPQPQHFGDGTRLSIL.

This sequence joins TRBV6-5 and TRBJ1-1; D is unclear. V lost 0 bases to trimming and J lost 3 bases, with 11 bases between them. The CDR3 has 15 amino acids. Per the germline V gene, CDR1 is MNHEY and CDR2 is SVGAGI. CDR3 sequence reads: CASSYSSPADTEAFF. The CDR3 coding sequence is TGTGCCAGCAGTTACTCGAGCCCGGCGGACACTGAAGCTTTCTTT.

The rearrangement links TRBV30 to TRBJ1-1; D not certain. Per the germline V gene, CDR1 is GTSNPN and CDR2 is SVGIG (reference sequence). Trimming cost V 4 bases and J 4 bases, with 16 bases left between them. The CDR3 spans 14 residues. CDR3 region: CAWNFFSGPTEAFF. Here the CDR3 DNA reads TGTGCCTGGAACTTTTTTAGCGGCCCCACTGAAGCTTTCTTT.

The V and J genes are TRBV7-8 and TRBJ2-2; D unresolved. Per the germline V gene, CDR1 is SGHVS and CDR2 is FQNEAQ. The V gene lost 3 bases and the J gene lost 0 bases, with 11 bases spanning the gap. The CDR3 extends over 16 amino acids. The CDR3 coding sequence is TGTGCCAGCAGCTTCCAAGCAATCGCGAACACCGGGGAGCTGTTTTTT. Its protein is CASSFQAIANTGELFF.

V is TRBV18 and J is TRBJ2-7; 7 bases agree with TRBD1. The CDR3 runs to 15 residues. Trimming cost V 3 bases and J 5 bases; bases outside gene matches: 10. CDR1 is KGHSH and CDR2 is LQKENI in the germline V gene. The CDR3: CASSPRGLRSDEQYF. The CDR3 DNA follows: TGTGCCAGCTCACCGAGGGGGCTACGTAGCGACGAGCAGTACTTC. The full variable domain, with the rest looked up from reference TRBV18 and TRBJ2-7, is NAGVMQNPRHLVRRRGQEARLRCSPMKGHSHVYWYRQLPEEGLKFMVYLQKENIIDESGMPKERFSAEFPKEGPSILRIQQVVRGDSAAYFCASSPRGLRSDEQYFGPGTRLTVT.